The 27 T cell receptor beta chains reported below all come from one sample, sequenced in a study of OX40 agonist ivuxolimab in advanced cancers. Clones were sequenced by immunoSEQ multiplex PCR, and TCRdb holds only the in-frame ones, with some missing. The sample records under 45,000 clones, approximately 80% being singletons. The sample in question was CD4+ or CD8+ T cells sorted from blood, obtained in a trial of the OX40 agonist ivuxolimab. Every receptor here comes from an adult with an advanced solid tumor such as melanoma, head and neck, liver or kidney cancer.

As for this clone: The sample carries other DNA sequences with the same CDR3. The chain carries TRBV6-5 and TRBJ1-1, with D unclear. The CDR3 is made up of 14 amino acids. The V gene lost 6 bases and the J gene lost 1 base, with 12 bases spanning the gap. Germline CDR1 is MNHEY and CDR2 is SVGAGI. The CDR3 region is CASRGSGKNTEAFF. The CDR3 nucleotides are TGTGCCAGCAGGGGTTCAGGAAAGAACACTGAAGCTTTCTTT.

This clone was found a few times. The V call is TRBV27, the J call TRBJ1-2, with D tentatively TRBD1 (6 bases). V shed 6 bases and J shed 2 bases, with 13 bases lying between them. The CDR3 is 14 residues long. Germline lookup yields CDR1 MNHEY and CDR2 SMNVEV (reference sequence). The CDR3 DNA reads as TGTGCCAGCAGCGACAGGTCGGGGAACTATGGCTACACCTTC. It translates to CASSDRSGNYGYTF.

V gene TRBV6-5 combines with J gene TRBJ2-4; the match to TRBD1 covers 9 bases. This CDR3 is built from 15 residues. Germline CDR1 is MNHEY and CDR2 is SVGAGI. J was trimmed by 4 bases and V by 6 bases; bases with no gene match: 7. The CDR3 sequence is CASSPDRGKKNIQYF. DNA for the CDR3: TGTGCCAGCAGCCCGGACAGGGGAAAGAAAAACATTCAGTACTTC.

This clone was observed a few times. CDR3 nucleotides: TGTGCCAGCAGCCAAGATGAGGGGGGCGAGCAGTACTTC. Its protein is CASSQDEGGEQYF. The chain couples TRBV14 to TRBJ2-7; D is perhaps TRBD1 or TRBD2 (6 bases each). Germline V CDR1 and CDR2: SGHDN, FVKESK. This CDR3 is built from 13 residues. The V gene lost 0 bases and the J gene lost 6 bases, with 9 bases spanning the gap.

This sequence joins TRBV5-8 and TRBJ2-7; D gene uncertain. V was shortened by 4 bases and J by 2 bases, with 13 bases between the two germline ends. The germline gives CDR1 SGHTS, CDR2 YDEGEE. The CDR3 length is 14 residues. The CDR3 DNA follows: TGTGCCAGCAGCCCCGCAGGTATAGCCTACGAGCAGTACTTC. It yields the protein CASSPAGIAYEQYF.

This clone has only a few counts. CDR3 sequence reads: CAWSRDRGGTEAFF. The CDR3 nucleotides read TGTGCCTGGAGTAGGGACAGGGGTGGCACTGAAGCTTTCTTT. This rearrangement joins TRBV30 to TRBJ1-1; 10 bases agree with TRBD1. The CDR3 spans 14 residues. Germline V gives CDR1 GTSNPN, CDR2 SVGIG (reference sequence). V lost 2 bases to trimming and J lost 4 bases; unmatched junction nucleotides: 4.

V gene TRBV6-4 combines with J gene TRBJ2-2; no definite D call. V dropped 4 bases and J dropped 6 bases, with 18 bases sitting between them. Germline CDR1 is MRHNA and CDR2 is SNTAGT. The CDR3 sequence is 16 residues long. CDR3 loop: CASSVRPLGNAGELFF. The CDR3 bases are TGTGCCAGCAGTGTACGACCCCTAGGAAACGCCGGGGAGCTGTTTTTT.

The V call is TRBV28, the J call TRBJ2-3, with 7 positions matching TRBD2. The CDR3 covers 14 residues. Germline V gene lookup returns CDR1 MDHEN and CDR2 SYDVKM. Losses at the gene ends were 6 bases for V and 4 bases for J; bases not matched to a gene: 7. In DNA form, the CDR3 reads TGTGCCAGCAGGGGGACTACCGCCGCAGATACGCAGTATTTT. It specifies CASRGTTAADTQYF.

The gene calls are TRBV28 and TRBJ1-2; 8 bases are a match to TRBD1. CDR1 is MDHEN, CDR2 SYDVKM, per germline. The CDR3 runs to 15 residues. J lost 3 bases, V lost 6 bases, and 9 bases had no gene match. The chain's CDR3 is CASRLQQGVHYGYTF. The CDR3 DNA is TGTGCCAGCAGACTTCAACAGGGGGTTCACTATGGCTACACCTTC.

The rearrangement joins TRBV28 to TRBJ2-7; 9 bases fit TRBD1. Germline CDR1 MDHEN, CDR2 SYDVKM. This CDR3 spans 12 amino acids. The J segment lost 4 bases and the V segment lost 7 bases, leaving 2 bases of the junction unmatched. The CDR3 sequence is CASTGQGYEQYF. Here the CDR3 DNA reads TGTGCCAGCACGGGACAGGGTTACGAGCAGTACTTC.

This clone was seen only once. This rearrangement joins TRBV7-9 to TRBJ2-5, with 7 nucleotides matching TRBD2. This CDR3 spans 14 amino acids. V dropped 1 base and J dropped 14; count of bases not matched to a gene: 13. Germline CDR1 and CDR2: SEHNR and FQNEAQ (reference sequence). The CDR3 nucleotides are TGTGCCAGCAGCTTAGATGGACTAGGGGACCATGCATACTTC. Residues: CASSLDGLGDHAYF.

The chain employs TRBV28 and TRBJ1-2; D remains ambiguous. Germline-derived CDR1 and CDR2 are MDHEN and SYDVKM. The V end was cut by 5 bases, the J end by 2 bases, with 9 bases between. The CDR3 runs to 13 residues. The DNA for the CDR3 is TGTGCCAGCAGTGCGACCCAAAACTATGGCTACACCTTC. It codes for CASSATQNYGYTF.

CDR3 DNA: TGTGCCAGCAGCTTGGAGTTTGCATCTTCCTACGAGCAGTACTTC. It translates to CASSLEFASSYEQYF. The genes are TRBV4-2 and TRBJ2-7; D remains ambiguous. V was trimmed by 5 bases and J by 1 base, leaving 15 bases between them. The CDR3 is made up of 15 amino acids. Per the germline V gene, CDR1 is LGHNA and CDR2 is YNFKEQ.

The V call is TRBV30, the J call TRBJ1-6; D call uncertain. CDR3 length: 16 amino acids. Germline-derived CDR1 and CDR2 are GTSNPN and SVGIG (reference sequence). V was pared by 0 bases and J by 7 bases, with 16 bases between. DNA for the CDR3: TGTGCCTGGAGTGTACGGGGTAGGATCCCGAATTCACCCCTCCACTTT. This gives the protein CAWSVRGRIPNSPLHF.

The V and J genes are TRBV28 and TRBJ2-7, with 7 bases that match TRBD1. V was clipped by 5 bases and J by 3 bases; unmatched bases: 13. Germline-derived CDR1 and CDR2 are MDHEN and SYDVKM. This CDR3 comprises 16 residues. The CDR3 DNA is TGTGCCAGCAGTCCAACCCCACCGAGGACAGGCTACGAGCAGTACTTC. Its translation: CASSPTPPRTGYEQYF.

The J gene is TRBJ2-2, the V gene TRBV9, with unresolved D. V lost 0 bases and J lost 1, with 7 bases in between. The CDR3 spans 15 residues. In germline, CDR1 is SGDLS, CDR2 YYNGEE. CDR3 coding DNA: TGTGCCAGCAGCGTAGCTCAGCAGAACACCGGGGAGCTGTTTTTT. As protein: CASSVAQQNTGELFF.

In this sample, this clone turned up once. The chain uses TRBV19 and TRBJ1-6; D is perhaps TRBD1 (5 bases). The CDR3 has 15 amino acids. The V end was cut by 6 bases, the J end by 5 bases, with 14 bases between. Germline CDR1 reads LNHDA; CDR2 reads SQIVND (reference sequence). CDR3 sequence (DNA): TGTGCCAGTAGGGAGGGGACGGGGCATAATTCACCCCTCCACTTT. It yields the protein CASREGTGHNSPLHF.

The chain employs TRBV5-1 and TRBJ2-7; TRBD1 agrees at 9 bases. The CDR3 sequence is 15 residues long. Germline CDR1 SGHRS, CDR2 YFSETQ. Unmatched junction bases numbered 8, after V lost 5 bases and J lost 2 bases. The CDR3 DNA follows: TGCGCCAGCAGGGCGACAGGGGGGGACACCTACGAGCAGTACTTC. Translation: CASRATGGDTYEQYF.

V usage is TRBV2 and J usage is TRBJ2-1; 11 nucleotides agree with TRBD2. CDR1 and CDR2 (germline): SNHLY, FYNNEI. Trimming removed 8 bases from V and 5 bases from J; junction bases left unmatched: 5. The CDR3 spans 14 residues. CDR3 nucleotide sequence: TGTGCCAGCGACGGGACTAGCGGACACAATGAGCAGTTCTTC. It is translated as CASDGTSGHNEQFF.

V is TRBV9 and J is TRBJ2-2; tentatively, D is TRBD1 (6 bases). CDR3 length equals 14 residues. The germline V gene encodes CDR1 SGDLS and CDR2 YYNGEE. V dropped 4 bases and J dropped 4 bases, with 11 bases sitting between them. The CDR3 nucleotides read TGTGCCAGCAGCTCACAGGGCGGCACCGGGGAGCTGTTTTTT. Residues: CASSSQGGTGELFF.

V usage is TRBV10-2 and J usage is TRBJ1-4; D gene uncertain. There are 13 residues in the CDR3. The V gene's germline CDR1 is WSHSY and CDR2 SAAADI. V was clipped by 6 bases and J by 0 bases, with 5 bases between them. CDR3 DNA sequence: TGCGCCAGCAGGCGGGCAACTAATGAAAAACTGTTTTTT. Translated, it gives CASRRATNEKLFF.

The chain carries TRBV10-3 and TRBJ2-4; tentative D call: TRBD1 (5 bases). The CDR3 consists of 17 residues. Germline V gene data show CDR1 as ENHRY and CDR2 as SYGVKD. V lost 2 bases to trimming and J lost 0 bases, with 14 bases between them. Here the CDR3 reads CAISERAGPLAKNIQYF. The CDR3 coding sequence is TGTGCCATCAGTGAGAGGGCAGGGCCTCTAGCCAAAAACATTCAGTACTTC.

This chain connects TRBV11-3 to TRBJ2-5, with D hard to call. The CDR3 spans 13 residues. Germline CDR1 SGHNT, CDR2 YENEEA. Trimming took off 1 base at V and 5 bases at J, with 8 bases between the two ends. Here the CDR3 DNA reads TGTGCCAGCAGCTTAGGATTACGGGAGACCCAGTACTTC. As protein: CASSLGLRETQYF.

J is TRBJ1-3 and V is TRBV15, with a possible D match to TRBD1 (6 bases). Germline CDR1 reads LNHNV; CDR2 reads YYDKDF (reference sequence). V was cut by 1 base and J by 1 base, with 11 bases left in between. There are 16 residues in the CDR3. The CDR3 region has the DNA TGTGCCACCAGCAGAGGGGACACAAGGTCTGGAAACACCATATATTTT. The encoded protein is CATSRGDTRSGNTIYF.

CDR3 DNA: TGTGCCTGGAATATTTGGGATGAGCAGTTCTTC. Translated: CAWNIWDEQFF. The chain recombines TRBV30 with TRBJ2-1; D ambiguous. V was trimmed by 4 bases and J by 8 bases, leaving 9 bases between them. Looked up from germline, CDR1 is GTSNPN and CDR2 is SVGIG (reference sequence). This CDR3 is built from 11 residues.

This clone was seen only a few times. The rearrangement uses TRBV29-1 and TRBJ2-7; TRBD2 is a possible D gene (6 bases). Between the trimmed V and J ends, which lost 0 bases and 0 bases, there was a span of 9 bases. The CDR3 covers 14 residues. Germline V gene data show CDR1 as SQVTM and CDR2 as ANQGSEA. CDR3 loop: CSVEETRSSYEQYF. The CDR3 region has the DNA TGCAGCGTTGAAGAGACTAGGAGCTCCTACGAGCAGTACTTC.

The chain joins TRBV6-5 to TRBJ2-3; D is possibly TRBD2 (5 bases). Trimming stripped 6 bases from V and 4 bases from J, with 17 bases between. There are 15 residues in the CDR3. Germline CDR1 MNHEY, CDR2 SVGAGI. The CDR3 sequence is CASSLTRMSSDTQYF. CDR3 nucleotide sequence: TGTGCCAGCAGCCTTACTAGAATGAGCTCAGATACGCAGTATTTT.